The T cell receptor beta chain under discussion was sequenced for a study of blood T cell repertoires in COVID-19 (dated by TCRdb to 2019 to 2021). Describing the broader study: Collaborator samples came from the United States, Italy and Spain and covered acute and convalescent phases of COVID-19. The prospective study material was composed of cDNA or gDNA derived from T cells, B-cell-depleted T cells, or PBMCs. Subjects who had been exposed to COVID-19, were actively infected with it, or had recovered from it provided the deeply sampled blood TCRbeta repertoires that made up the dataset. The repertoires were released in a freely available public database intended as a resource for research on the immune response to SARS-CoV-2. The samples were drawn from two sources: the first 160 participants of the ongoing ImmuneRACE study, and over 950 subjects contributed by 6 global collaborators. Nearly every sample came with metadata listing a de-identified subject ID, COVID-19 status, age in years and sex. Where available, HLA class I and class II types were taken from metadata supplied by the sample provider and were not determined by assay-based typing. The study at large found these results: How much clinical and demographic metadata was included differed by source and by participant, and the metadata was provided uncurated.

Whole blood was collected in K2EDTA tubes by collaborating institutions according to the institutions' own protocols. Collaborator samples were shipped for TCRbeta analysis as frozen whole blood, isolated PBMCs, or DNA extracted from either sample type. Between the V and J ends, shortened by 6 bases and 4 bases respectively, the junction contains 18 bases. Via the germline V gene, CDR1 is MDHEN and CDR2 SYDVKM. The CDR3 holds 15 amino acids from the cysteine to the phenylalanine. Left in the record is the CDR3 DNA by itself, 45 bases read in frame from the first base. Comments on this clone: Its antigen is unknown. No base quality values were provided; no much bigger clone lies one nucleotide off.

TCRbeta CDR3 regions were amplified from genomic DNA using the immunoSEQ Assay, a bias-controlled multiplex PCR. On the authors' methods: Within the assay, amplification of reference gene primers was used to estimate how many nucleated cells each sample contained. Sequence reads were collapsed and filtered to measure the absolute abundance of every unique TCRbeta CDR3 rearrangement. For each sample, productive Simpson clonality was calculated as the square root of Simpson's diversity index over productive rearrangements. Sourced from immuneACCESS, this table was stored by TCRdb with only in-frame sequences that have V and J called. A share of the clones is absent; for the studies checked, an unresolved V gene accounts for under half, and the remainder has no known explanation. V and J calls and clone size come straight from that table; D and trimming were deduced from the DNA. The table for this sample lists approximately 120,000 clones; 80% to 90% of them were counted only once. The biggest ten clones account for 13% of the sample.

The clonotype originates from a human donor in a cohort sampled during active COVID-19. The rearrangement combines TRBV28 with TRBJ2-5; TRBD2 is a weak D gene call, 7 bases matching. The sample comprised peripheral blood. CDR3 region: CASSLKGRGRETQYF. In nucleotide form, the sequence is TGTGCCAGCAGCCTCAAGGGGAGGGGGAGAGAGACCCAGTACTTC.